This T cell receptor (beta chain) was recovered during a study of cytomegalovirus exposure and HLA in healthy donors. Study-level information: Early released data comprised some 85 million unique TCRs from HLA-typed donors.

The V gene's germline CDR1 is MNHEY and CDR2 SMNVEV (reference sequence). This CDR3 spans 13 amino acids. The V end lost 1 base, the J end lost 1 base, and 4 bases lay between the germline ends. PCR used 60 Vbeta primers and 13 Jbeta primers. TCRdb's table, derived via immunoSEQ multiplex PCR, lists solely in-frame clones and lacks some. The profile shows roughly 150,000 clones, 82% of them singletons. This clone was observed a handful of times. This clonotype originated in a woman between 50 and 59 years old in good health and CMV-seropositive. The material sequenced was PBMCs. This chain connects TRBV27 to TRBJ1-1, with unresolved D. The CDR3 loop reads CASSLYRNTEAFF. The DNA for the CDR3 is TGTGCCAGCAGTTTATACAGGAACACTGAAGCTTTCTTT.